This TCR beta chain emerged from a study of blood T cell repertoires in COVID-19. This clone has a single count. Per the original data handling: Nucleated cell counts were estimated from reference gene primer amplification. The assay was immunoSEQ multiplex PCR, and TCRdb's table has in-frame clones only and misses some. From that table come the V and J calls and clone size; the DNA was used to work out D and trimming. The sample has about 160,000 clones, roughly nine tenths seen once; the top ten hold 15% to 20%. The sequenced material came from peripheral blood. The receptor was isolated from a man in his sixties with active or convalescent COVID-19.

This CDR3 is CSVRSRQDTNTGELFF. For the CDR3, the DNA is TGCAGCGTTCGGTCTAGGCAGGACACGAACACCGGGGAGCTGTTTTTT. This chain links TRBV29-1 with TRBJ2-2; TRBD1 might be the D (5 bases). V gave up 5 bases and J gave up 0 bases, with 16 bases separating them. CDR3 length: 16 amino acids. The germline CDR1 and CDR2 sequences are SQVTM and ANQGSEA.